Reported below is one T cell receptor beta chain. What it recognizes is unknown. This sample is part of a study of shared clonotypes between healthy human individuals. Study-wide findings and caveats: Sample collection involved blood only; tissue repertoires are likely different. When compared with the clonotypes that were shared by all four sorted-subset donors, the non-shared clonotypes turned out to have lower generation probabilities. Enrolling few donors narrowed the genetic and exposure-history diversity that was represented.

Sorted-subset replicate PCRs used about 190 ng of genomic DNA. This amount corresponded to 30,000 to 35,000 T cell genomes. Measured with immunoSEQ multiplex PCR; TCRdb has only the in-frame clones, and not every one. This table has over 850,000 clones, about 84% appearing once. Germline CDR1 reads SEHNR; CDR2 reads FQNEAQ (reference sequence). J lost 7 bases, V lost 5 bases, and 9 bases had no gene match. This CDR3 has 15 residues. The rearrangement links TRBV7-9 to TRBJ2-1; TRBD1 aligns across 9 bases. The sample consisted of memory CD4+ T cells from PBMCs. Subset in this sample: CD45RA-negative fraction. The sequence derives from a man aged 18 to 35 in good health. Some clones in this sample may be carry-over from other donors' samples. The CDR3 bases are TGTGCCAGCAGCCCATTACAGGGGGCGAATAATGAGCAGTTCTTC. It codes for CASSPLQGANNEQFF.